Below, one T cell receptor (beta chain) is given with its context. The antigen remains undetermined. The CDR3 is 16 residues long. The germline V gene has CDR1 SGHRS and CDR2 YFSETQ. The V and J ends lost 0 bases and 8 bases respectively, with 17 bases between them. The data derive from a study of cytomegalovirus exposure and HLA in healthy donors. The PCR employed 60 Vbeta primers together with 13 Jbeta primers. The assay was immunoSEQ multiplex PCR, and TCRdb's table has in-frame clones only and misses some. The data show 140,000 or so clones, 70% to 75% seen once. Broader study findings: Common viral pathogens seemed to be connected with several of the most significant clusters, according to a later analysis. Reportedly, diagnosis of cytomegalovirus status by the classifier showed high specificity and sensitivity. With later analysis, a missense DCLRE1C variant became linked to TCR beta V- and J-gene trimming. Cytomegalovirus association was assigned to under 200 TCR beta chains.

The sequenced sample consisted of PBMCs. The rearrangement links TRBV5-1 to TRBJ1-4, with TRBD1 as a possible D gene (6 bases). The source of this sequence is a woman in her thirties in good health and CMV-seronegative. The CDR3 nucleotides read TGCGCCAGCAGCTTGGGGGCAGGGGTCGAATACGAAAAACTGTTTTTT. Translated: CASSLGAGVEYEKLFF.